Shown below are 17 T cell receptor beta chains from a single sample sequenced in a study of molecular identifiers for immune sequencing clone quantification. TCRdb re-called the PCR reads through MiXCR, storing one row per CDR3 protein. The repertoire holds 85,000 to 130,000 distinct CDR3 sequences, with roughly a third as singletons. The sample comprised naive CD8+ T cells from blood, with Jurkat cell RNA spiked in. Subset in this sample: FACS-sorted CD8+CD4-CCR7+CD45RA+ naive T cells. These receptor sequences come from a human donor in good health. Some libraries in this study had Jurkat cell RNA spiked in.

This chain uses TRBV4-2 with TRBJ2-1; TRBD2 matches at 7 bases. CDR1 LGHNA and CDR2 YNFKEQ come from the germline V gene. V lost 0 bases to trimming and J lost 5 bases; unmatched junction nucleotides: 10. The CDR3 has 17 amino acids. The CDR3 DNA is TGTGCCAGCAGCCAAGAAGGGCGGCCTAGCGGTAACAATGAGCAGTTCTTC. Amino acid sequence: CASSQEGRPSGNNEQFF.

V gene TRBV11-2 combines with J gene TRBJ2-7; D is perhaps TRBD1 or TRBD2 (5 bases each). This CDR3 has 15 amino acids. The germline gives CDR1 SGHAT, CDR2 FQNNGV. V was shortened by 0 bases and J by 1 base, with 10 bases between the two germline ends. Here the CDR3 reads CASSLEVGVSYEQYF. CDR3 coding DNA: TGTGCCAGCAGCTTAGAAGTGGGGGTTTCCTACGAGCAGTACTTC.

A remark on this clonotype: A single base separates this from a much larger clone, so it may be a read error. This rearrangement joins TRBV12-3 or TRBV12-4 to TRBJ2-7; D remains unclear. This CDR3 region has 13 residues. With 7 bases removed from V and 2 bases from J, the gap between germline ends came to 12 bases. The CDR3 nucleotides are TGTGCCAGCAATTTGGTCCGAACCTACGAGCAGTACTTC. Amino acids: CASNLVRTYEQYF.

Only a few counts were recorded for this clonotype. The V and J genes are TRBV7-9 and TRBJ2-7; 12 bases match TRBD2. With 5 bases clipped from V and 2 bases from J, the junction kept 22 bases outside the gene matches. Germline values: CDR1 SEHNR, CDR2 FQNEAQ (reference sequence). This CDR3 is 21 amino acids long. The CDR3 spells CASSQFIQAWERTSGTYEQYF. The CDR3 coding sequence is TGTGCCAGCAGCCAATTCATCCAAGCTTGGGAAAGGACTAGCGGGACCTACGAGCAGTACTTC.

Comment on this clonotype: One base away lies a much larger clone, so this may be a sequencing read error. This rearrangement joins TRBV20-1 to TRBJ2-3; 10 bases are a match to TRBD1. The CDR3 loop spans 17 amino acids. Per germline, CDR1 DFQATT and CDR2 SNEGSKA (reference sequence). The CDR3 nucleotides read TGCAGAGCACTAGAGTCGGGGACAGGGGACAGCACAGATACGCAGTATTTT. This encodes CRALESGTGDSTDTQYF.

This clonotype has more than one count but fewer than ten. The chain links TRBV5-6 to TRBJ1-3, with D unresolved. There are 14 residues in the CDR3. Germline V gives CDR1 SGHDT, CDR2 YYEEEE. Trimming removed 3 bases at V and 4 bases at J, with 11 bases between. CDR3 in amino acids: CASSYEGWGNTIYF. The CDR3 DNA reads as TGTGCCAGCAGCTATGAGGGTTGGGGAAACACCATATATTTT.

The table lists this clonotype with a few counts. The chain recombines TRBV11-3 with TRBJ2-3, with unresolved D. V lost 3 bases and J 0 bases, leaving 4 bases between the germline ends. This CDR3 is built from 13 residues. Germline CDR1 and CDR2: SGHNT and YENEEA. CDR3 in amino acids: CASSFASTDTQYF. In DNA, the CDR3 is TGTGCCAGCAGCTTTGCTAGCACAGATACGCAGTATTTT.

In nucleotides, the CDR3 is TGTGCCAGCAGCGTAGAAGACGATGAAAAACTGTTTTTT. Translating gives CASSVEDDEKLFF. The chain is built from TRBV9 and TRBJ1-4, with no clear D. Germline V gene data show CDR1 as SGDLS and CDR2 as YYNGEE. CDR3 size: 13 residues. Between the trimmed V and J ends, which lost 0 bases and 6 bases, there was a span of 6 bases.

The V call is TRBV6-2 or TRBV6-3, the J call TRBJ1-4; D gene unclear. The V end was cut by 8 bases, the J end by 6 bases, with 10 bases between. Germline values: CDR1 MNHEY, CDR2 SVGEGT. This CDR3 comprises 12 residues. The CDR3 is CASRELDEKLFF. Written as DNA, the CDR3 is TGTGCCAGCCGGGAGCTTGATGAAAAACTGTTTTTT.

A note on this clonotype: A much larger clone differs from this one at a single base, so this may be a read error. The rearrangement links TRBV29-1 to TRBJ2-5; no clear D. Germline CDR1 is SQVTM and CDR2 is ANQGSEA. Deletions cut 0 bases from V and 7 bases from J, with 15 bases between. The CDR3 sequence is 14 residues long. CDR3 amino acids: CSVEDGRGRGTQYF. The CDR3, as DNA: TGCAGCGTTGAAGATGGACGAGGAAGAGGGACCCAGTACTTC.

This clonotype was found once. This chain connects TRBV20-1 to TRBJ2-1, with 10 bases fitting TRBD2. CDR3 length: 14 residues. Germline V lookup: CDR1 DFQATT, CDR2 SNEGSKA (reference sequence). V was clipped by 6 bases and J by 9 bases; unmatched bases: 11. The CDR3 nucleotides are TGCAGTGCCCCTGGACTAGCGGTGTGGGCTGAGCAGTTCTTC. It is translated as CSAPGLAVWAEQFF.

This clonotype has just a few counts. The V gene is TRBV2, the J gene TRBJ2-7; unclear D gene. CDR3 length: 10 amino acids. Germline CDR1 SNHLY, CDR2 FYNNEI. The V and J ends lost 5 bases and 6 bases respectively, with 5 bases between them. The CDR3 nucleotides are TGTGCCAGCAGTCATAGCGAGCAGTACTTC. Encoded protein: CASSHSEQYF.

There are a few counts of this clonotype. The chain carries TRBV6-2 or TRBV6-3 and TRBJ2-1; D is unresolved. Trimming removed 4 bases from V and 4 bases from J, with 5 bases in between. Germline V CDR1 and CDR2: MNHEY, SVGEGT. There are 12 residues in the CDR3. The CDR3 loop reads CASSFPYNEQFF. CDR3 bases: TGTGCCAGCAGTTTTCCGTACAATGAGCAGTTCTTC.

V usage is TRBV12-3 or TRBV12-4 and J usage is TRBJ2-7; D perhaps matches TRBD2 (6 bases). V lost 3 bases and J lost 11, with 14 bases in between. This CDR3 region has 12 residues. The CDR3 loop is CASSFWVGGEYF. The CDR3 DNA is TGTGCCAGCAGTTTTTGGGTGGGCGGGGAGTACTTC.

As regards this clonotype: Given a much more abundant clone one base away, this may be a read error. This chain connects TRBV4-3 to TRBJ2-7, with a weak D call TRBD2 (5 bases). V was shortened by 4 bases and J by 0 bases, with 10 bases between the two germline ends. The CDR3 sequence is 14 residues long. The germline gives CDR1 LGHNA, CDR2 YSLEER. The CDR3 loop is CASSRVATSYEQYF. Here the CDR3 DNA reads TGCGCCAGCAGCCGAGTAGCGACCTCCTACGAGCAGTACTTC.

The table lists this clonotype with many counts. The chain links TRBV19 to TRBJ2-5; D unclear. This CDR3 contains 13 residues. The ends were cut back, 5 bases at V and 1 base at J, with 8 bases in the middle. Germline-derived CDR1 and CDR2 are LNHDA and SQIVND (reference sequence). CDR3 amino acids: CASSRHIQETQYF. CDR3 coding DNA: TGTGCCAGTAGTCGACACATCCAAGAGACCCAGTACTTC.

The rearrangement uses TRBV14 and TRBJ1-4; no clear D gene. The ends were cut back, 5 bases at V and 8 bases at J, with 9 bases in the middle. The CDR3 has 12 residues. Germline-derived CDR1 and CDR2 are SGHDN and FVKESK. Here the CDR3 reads CASSFYREKLFF. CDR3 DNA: TGTGCCAGCAGCTTTTATCGAGAAAAACTGTTTTTT.